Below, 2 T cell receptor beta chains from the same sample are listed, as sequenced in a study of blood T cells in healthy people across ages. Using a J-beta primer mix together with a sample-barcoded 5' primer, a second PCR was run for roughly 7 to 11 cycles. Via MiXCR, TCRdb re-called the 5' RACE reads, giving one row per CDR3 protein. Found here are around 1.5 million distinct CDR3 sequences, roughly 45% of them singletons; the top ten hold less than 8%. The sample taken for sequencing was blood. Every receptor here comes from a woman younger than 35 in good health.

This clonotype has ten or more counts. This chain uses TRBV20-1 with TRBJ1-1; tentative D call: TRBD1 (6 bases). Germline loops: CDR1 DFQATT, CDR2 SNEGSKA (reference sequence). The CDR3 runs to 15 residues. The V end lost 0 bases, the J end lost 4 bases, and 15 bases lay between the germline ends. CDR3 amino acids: CSARDIQGGSTEAFF. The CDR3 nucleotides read TGCAGTGCTAGAGATATACAGGGAGGGAGCACTGAAGCTTTCTTT.

The CDR3 sequence is CASSLVQLNSPLHF. Written as DNA, the CDR3 is TGCGCCAGCAGCTTGGTACAGCTGAATTCACCCCTCCACTTT. This chain connects TRBV5-1 to TRBJ1-6, with D uncertain. The CDR3 runs 14 residues. Germline CDR1 and CDR2: SGHRS and YFSETQ. Trimming took off 0 bases at V and 7 bases at J, with 8 bases between the two ends.